A single sample is the source of the 14 T cell receptor beta chains below, sequenced in a study of blood T cell repertoires in COVID-19. The data were produced by immunoSEQ multiplex PCR, yet TCRdb's version contains in-frame clones alone and is incomplete. This table holds 180,000 or so clones, 60% to 85% found once. What was sequenced was peripheral blood. All receptors come from a woman in her fifties or sixties with active or convalescent COVID-19.

This chain connects TRBV19 to TRBJ1-2; no clear D. Between the trimmed V and J ends, which lost 6 bases and 6 bases, there was a span of 14 bases. CDR3 length: 13 amino acids. Germline loops: CDR1 LNHDA, CDR2 SQIVND (reference sequence). The CDR3 here is CASSPRGRDGYTF. The CDR3 nucleotides are TGTGCCAGTAGCCCGAGAGGGCGTGATGGCTACACCTTC.

The chain is built from TRBV7-8 and TRBJ1-5; no firm D call. Trimming left V 4 bases short and J 2 bases short, with 9 bases between. The CDR3 has 14 residues. Germline CDR1 SGHVS, CDR2 FQNEAQ. In DNA, the CDR3 is TGTGCCAGCAGCTGGAGGTCGGGCAATCAGCCCCAGCATTTT. Its protein is CASSWRSGNQPQHF.

The genes are TRBV14 and TRBJ1-2, with a tentative D call TRBD1 (5 bases). The V gene lost 4 bases and the J gene lost 3 bases, with 15 bases spanning the gap. This CDR3 spans 15 amino acids. The germline CDR1 and CDR2 sequences are SGHDN and FVKESK. The CDR3 sequence: CASSRDSARDYGYTF. For the CDR3, the DNA is TGTGCCAGCAGCCGAGACAGCGCTCGGGACTATGGCTACACCTTC.

The gene calls are TRBV15 and TRBJ2-5, with TRBD2 matching over 8 bases. This CDR3 has 15 amino acids. CDR1 is LNHNV, CDR2 YYDKDF, per germline (reference sequence). The V gene end was trimmed by 9 bases and the J gene end by 0 bases; junction bases not matched to a gene: 9. CDR3 amino acids: CATASGGRYQETQYF. For the CDR3, the DNA is TGTGCCACGGCCTCGGGGGGGAGGTACCAAGAGACCCAGTACTTC.

The chain links TRBV21-1 to TRBJ2-1; the table gives TRBD2 as D, unverified against the DNA. TRBV21-1 is a listed pseudogene. CDR3 size: 16 residues. CDR3 in amino acids: CASSKASVPSYNEQFF. DNA of the CDR3: TGTGCCAGCAGCAAAGCGAGCGTTCCCTCCTACAATGAGCAGTTCTTC.

The chain employs TRBV14 and TRBJ2-3; possible D gene TRBD2, 6 bases. Germline CDR1 SGHDN, CDR2 FVKESK. V was shortened by 0 bases and J by 4 bases, with 11 bases between the two germline ends. The CDR3 is made up of 15 amino acids. The CDR3: CASSQDIAGSDTQYF. CDR3 coding DNA: TGTGCCAGCAGCCAAGATATTGCGGGATCAGATACGCAGTATTTT.

This chain joins TRBV5-5 and TRBJ2-7; 8 nucleotides agree with TRBD1. Germline-derived CDR1 and CDR2 are SGHKS and YYEKEE (reference sequence). Trimming cost V 4 bases and J 2 bases; bases outside gene matches: 5. The CDR3 totals 14 residues. This CDR3 is CASSRTGNAYEQYF. CDR3 sequence (DNA): TGTGCCAGCAGCCGGACAGGGAATGCCTACGAGCAGTACTTC.

The chain joins TRBV11-2 to TRBJ1-3; D is unclear. The CDR3 has 15 amino acids. Between the trimmed V and J ends, which lost 1 base and 0 bases, there was a span of 7 bases. The V gene's germline CDR1 is SGHAT and CDR2 FQNNGV. Written as DNA, the CDR3 is TGTGCCAGCAGCTTAGCAGGAATCTCTGGAAACACCATATATTTT. It is translated as CASSLAGISGNTIYF.

The chain recombines TRBV5-1 with TRBJ2-1, with 10 positions matching TRBD1. CDR1 and CDR2 (germline): SGHRS, YFSETQ. V gave up 1 base and J gave up 6 bases; unmatched junction bases: 4. The CDR3 is 15 amino acids. CDR3 residues: CASSLSGQGINEQFF. Written as DNA, the CDR3 is TGCGCCAGCAGCTTGTCGGGACAGGGGATCAATGAGCAGTTCTTC. The complete variable domain, with remaining parts taken from reference TRBV5-1 and TRBJ2-1, reads KAGVTQTPRYLIKTRGQQVTLSCSPISGHRSVSWYQQTPGQGLQFLFEYFSETQRNKGNFPGRFSGRQFSNSRSEMNVSTLELGDSALYLCASSLSGQGINEQFFGPGTRLTVL.

The genes are TRBV9 and TRBJ2-2, with TRBD2 matching over 11 bases. CDR3 length: 14 amino acids. From germline, CDR1 is SGDLS and CDR2 YYNGEE. V was clipped by 2 bases and J by 6 bases; unmatched bases: 0. The CDR3 here is CASSVSGRAGELFF. The CDR3 DNA reads as TGTGCCAGCAGCGTTAGCGGGAGGGCCGGGGAGCTGTTTTTT.

The rearrangement uses TRBV18 and TRBJ2-7; D not resolved. Trimming removed 2 bases at V and 5 bases at J, with 13 bases between. In germline, CDR1 is KGHSH, CDR2 LQKENI. The CDR3 is 14 amino acids. CDR3 sequence reads: CASSPVMAPHEQYF. In nucleotides, the CDR3 is TGTGCCAGCTCACCAGTAATGGCCCCCCACGAGCAGTACTTC.

The chain is built from TRBV6-5 and TRBJ2-3; the D gene is possibly TRBD1 (5 bases). Germline V gene lookup returns CDR1 MNHEY and CDR2 SVGAGI. There are 15 residues in the CDR3. V lost 0 bases and J 4 bases, leaving 11 bases between the germline ends. CDR3 sequence (DNA): TGTGCCAGCAGTTACTCGAAGGGGTCCGCAGATACGCAGTATTTT. This gives the protein CASSYSKGSADTQYF.

The rearrangement uses TRBV7-2 and TRBJ2-1, with 7 bases lining up with TRBD1. The germline V gene has CDR1 SGHTA and CDR2 FQGNSA. The CDR3 sequence is 13 residues long. V shed 7 bases, J shed 8 bases, and the junction held 8 bases outside the gene matches. CDR3 amino acids: CASTPRDSHEQFF. CDR3 bases: TGTGCCAGCACTCCCCGGGACAGCCATGAGCAGTTCTTC.

The V call is TRBV10-3, the J call TRBJ1-4; TRBD1 matches 8 bases. Losses at the gene ends were 0 bases for V and 7 bases for J; bases not matched to a gene: 4. The CDR3 runs to 15 residues. Germline V gene sequence: CDR1 ENHRY, CDR2 SYGVKD. This CDR3 is CAISESDRGTEKLFF. In DNA form, the CDR3 reads TGTGCCATCAGTGAGTCAGACAGGGGTACTGAAAAACTGTTTTTT.